The T cell receptor (beta chain) under discussion was sequenced for a study of cytomegalovirus exposure and HLA in healthy donors. Per germline, CDR1 SGHKS and CDR2 YYEKEE (reference sequence). With V trimmed by 4 bases and J by 5 bases, 10 bases remained unmatched. This CDR3 region has 15 residues. Vbeta (60) and Jbeta (13) primers were used in the PCR. The assay was immunoSEQ multiplex PCR, and TCRdb's table has in-frame clones only and misses some. This sample yields around 150,000 clones, of which approximately 80% are seen a single time; approximately 1.5% belongs to the top ten. This TCR was sampled from a young woman in good health and CMV-seronegative. Sequencing was performed on PBMCs. The genes are TRBV5-5 and TRBJ1-2; 8 bases agree with TRBD1. The CDR3 loop is CASSRRATGEYGYTF. CDR3 nucleotide sequence: TGTGCCAGCAGCCGTCGCGCGACAGGGGAATATGGCTACACCTTC. Filled out from reference TRBV5-5 and TRBJ1-2, the complete variable domain reads DAGVTQSPTHLIKTRGQQVTLRCSPISGHKSVSWYQQVLGQGPQFIFQYYEKEERGRGNFPDRFSARQFPNYSSELNVNALLLGDSALYLCASSRRATGEYGYTFGSGTRLTVV.